This T cell receptor (beta chain) was sequenced during a study of identical twins. This clonotype occurred once. Its antigen is as yet unknown. Template switching (which added a universal primer site) was used, and cDNA carried unique molecular identifiers. TCRdb re-analysed the 5' RACE reads in MiXCR, keeping a single row per CDR3 protein. The sample lists some 1,600,000 distinct CDR3 sequences, about 32% occurring once. Germline CDR1 MGHDK, CDR2 SYGVNS. V was cut by 1 base and J by 10 bases, with 13 bases left in between. The CDR3 is 13 amino acids. Notes on the study in general: Twins showed weaker excess sharing in their beta out-of-frame sequences. Abundant cord blood beta clonotypes carried fewer insertions; memory repertoires showed none.

The clonotype was recovered from a newborn girl in good health. The V and J genes are TRBV25-1 and TRBJ1-2; D gene ambiguous. Sample: cord blood. The CDR3 protein is CASSESPRSDYTF. CDR3 nucleotide sequence: TGTGCCAGCAGTGAATCCCCTAGGTCTGACTACACCTTC.